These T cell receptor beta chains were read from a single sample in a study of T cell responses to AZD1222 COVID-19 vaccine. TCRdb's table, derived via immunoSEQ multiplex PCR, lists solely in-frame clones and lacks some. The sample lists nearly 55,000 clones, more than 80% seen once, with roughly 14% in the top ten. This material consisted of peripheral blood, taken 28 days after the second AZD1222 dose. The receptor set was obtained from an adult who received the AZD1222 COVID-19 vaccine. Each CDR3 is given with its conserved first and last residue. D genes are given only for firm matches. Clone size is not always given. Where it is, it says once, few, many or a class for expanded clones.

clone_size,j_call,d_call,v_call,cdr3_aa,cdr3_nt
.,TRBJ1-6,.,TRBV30,CAWKIQGLNSPLHF,TGTGCCTGGAAGATTCAGGGACTAAATTCACCCCTCCACTTT
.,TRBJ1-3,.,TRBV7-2,CASSRPRFSGNTIYF,TGTGCCAGCAGCCGTCCGAGGTTCTCTGGAAACACCATATATTTT
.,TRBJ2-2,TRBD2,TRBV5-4,CASSLGLAENTGELFF,TGTGCCAGCAGCTTAGGCCTAGCGGAAAACACCGGGGAGCTGTTTTTT
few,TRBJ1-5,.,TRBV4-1,CASSQVKGRNNQPQHF,TGCGCCAGCAGCCAAGTGAAGGGACGGAACAATCAGCCCCAGCATTTT
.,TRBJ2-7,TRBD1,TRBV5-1,CASSKNPTGSDEQYF,TGCGCCAGCAGCAAAAACCCGACAGGGTCCGACGAGCAGTACTTC
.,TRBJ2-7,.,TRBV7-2,CASSFRYEQYF,TGTGCCAGCAGCTTTAGATACGAGCAGTACTTC
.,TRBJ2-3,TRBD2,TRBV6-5,CASRTLAESTDTQYF,TGTGCCAGCAGGACACTAGCGGAGAGCACAGATACGCAGTATTTT
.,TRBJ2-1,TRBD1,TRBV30,CAWTIGGTGEQFF,TGTGCCTGGACCATAGGTGGGACAGGGGAGCAGTTCTTC
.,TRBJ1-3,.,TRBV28,CASSWVSGNTIYF,TGTGCCAGCAGTTGGGTATCTGGAAACACCATATATTTT
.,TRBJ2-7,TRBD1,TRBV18,CASSPPRQGVTYEQYF,TGTGCCAGCTCACCTCCAAGACAGGGGGTGACCTACGAGCAGTACTTC
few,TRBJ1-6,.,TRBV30,CAWSVGEVINNSPLHF,TGTGCCTGGAGTGTCGGGGAGGTGATTAATAATTCACCCCTCCACTTT
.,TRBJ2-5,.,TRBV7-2,CASSLGAGGQETQYF,TGTGCCAGCAGCTTAGGCGCGGGTGGACAAGAGACCCAGTACTTC
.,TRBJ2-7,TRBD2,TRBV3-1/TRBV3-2,CASSQTPSGSVYEQYF,TGTGCCAGCAGCCAAACTCCTAGCGGGAGTGTTTACGAGCAGTACTTC
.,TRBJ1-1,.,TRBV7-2,CASSLSGFGMNTEAFF,TGTGCCAGCAGCTTAAGCGGGTTCGGGATGAACACTGAAGCTTTCTTT
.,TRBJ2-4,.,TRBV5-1,CASSPSKGNIQYF,TGCGCCAGCAGCCCCTCAAAAGGGAACATTCAGTACTTC
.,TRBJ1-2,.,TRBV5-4,CASSLGPSFETNYGYTF,TGTGCCAGCAGCTTGGGACCTAGCTTCGAGACTAACTATGGCTACACCTTC
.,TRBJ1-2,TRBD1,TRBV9,CASSGQGDYGYTF,TGTGCCAGCAGCGGACAGGGGGACTATGGCTACACCTTC
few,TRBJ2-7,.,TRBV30,CAWTRGGYEQYF,TGTGCCTGGACCCGAGGCGGTTACGAGCAGTACTTC
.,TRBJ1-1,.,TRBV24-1,CATSDPGPNTEAFF,TGTGCCACCAGTGACCCCGGGCCGAACACTGAAGCTTTCTTT
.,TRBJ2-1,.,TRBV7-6,CASSKDGGEQFF,TGTGCCAGCAGCAAAGATGGGGGTGAGCAGTTCTTC
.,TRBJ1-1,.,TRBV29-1,CSVVRSGNTEAFF,TGCAGCGTTGTCCGTTCGGGGAACACTGAAGCTTTCTTT
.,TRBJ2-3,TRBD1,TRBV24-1,CATSDPTGVSTDTQYF,TGTGCCACCAGTGATCCTACAGGGGTGAGCACAGATACGCAGTATTTT
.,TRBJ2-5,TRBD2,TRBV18,CASSLGLAETQYF,TGTGCCAGCTCACTTGGACTAGCGGAGACCCAGTACTTC
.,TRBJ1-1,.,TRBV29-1,CSVLLGGNTEAFF,TGCAGCGTTCTCCTTGGGGGGAACACTGAAGCTTTCTTT
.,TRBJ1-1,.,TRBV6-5,CASSYHGEDTEAFF,TGTGCCAGCAGTTACCACGGGGAGGACACTGAAGCTTTCTTT
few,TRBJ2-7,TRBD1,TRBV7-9,CASSAPDRGKSEQYF,TGTGCCAGCAGCGCCCCGGACAGGGGTAAAAGCGAGCAGTACTTC
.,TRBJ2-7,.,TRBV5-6,CASSLLAQGAYEQYF,TGTGCCAGCAGCTTGCTGGCCCAGGGCGCATACGAGCAGTACTTC
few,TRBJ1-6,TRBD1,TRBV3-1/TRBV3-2,CASSQAPGGKNSPLHF,TGTGCCAGCAGCCAAGCCCCAGGGGGGAAGAATTCACCCCTCCACTTT
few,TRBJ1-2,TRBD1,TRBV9,CASTRTGDNYGYTF,TGTGCCAGCACACGGACAGGGGATAACTATGGCTACACCTTC
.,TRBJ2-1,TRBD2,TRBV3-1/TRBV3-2,CASSPLGSGRGDEQFF,TGTGCCAGCAGCCCCCTTGGGAGCGGGAGAGGAGATGAGCAGTTCTTC
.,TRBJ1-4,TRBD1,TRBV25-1,CASSEYQGTGVEKLFF,TGTGCCAGCAGTGAATATCAAGGGACAGGGGTTGAAAAACTGTTTTTT
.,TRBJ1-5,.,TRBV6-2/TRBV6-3,CASSYSQGRPQHF,TGTGCCAGCAGTTACTCTCAGGGACGGCCCCAGCATTTT
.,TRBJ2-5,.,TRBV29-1,CSVERSGGVETQYF,TGCAGCGTTGAACGGTCGGGTGGGGTCGAGACCCAGTACTTC
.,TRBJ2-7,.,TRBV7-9,CASSLARVISEQYF,TGTGCCAGCAGCTTAGCGCGAGTCATCTCCGAGCAGTACTTC
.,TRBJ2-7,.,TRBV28,CASSPPKGGREQYF,TGTGCCAGCAGCCCCCCGAAGGGAGGAAGGGAGCAGTACTTC
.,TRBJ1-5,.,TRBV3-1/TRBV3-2,CASSQENGRGNNQPQHF,TGTGCCAGCAGCCAAGAAAATGGCAGAGGAAACAATCAGCCCCAGCATTTT
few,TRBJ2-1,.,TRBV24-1,CATSDRTVYNEQFF,TGTGCCACCAGTGACAGGACGGTCTACAATGAGCAGTTCTTC
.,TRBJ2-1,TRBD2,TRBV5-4,CASSLTGGSYNEQFF,TGTGCCAGCAGCTTGACGGGAGGTTCCTACAATGAGCAGTTCTTC
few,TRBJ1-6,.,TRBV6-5,CASSYVQGSNSPLHF,TGTGCCAGCAGTTACGTACAGGGAAGTAATTCACCCCTCCACTTT
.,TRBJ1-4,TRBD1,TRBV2,CASMGTANEKLFF,TGTGCCAGCATGGGGACAGCTAATGAAAAACTGTTTTTT
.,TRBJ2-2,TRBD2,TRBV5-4,CASSLWTSGITGELFF,TGTGCCAGCAGCTTGTGGACTAGCGGCATCACCGGGGAGCTGTTTTTT
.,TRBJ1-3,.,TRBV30,CAWSSGLGGNTIYF,TGTGCCTGGAGCTCAGGGCTGGGTGGAAACACCATATATTTT
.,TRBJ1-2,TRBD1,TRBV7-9,CASGLQGANYGYTF,TGTGCCAGCGGACTACAGGGGGCTAACTATGGCTACACCTTC
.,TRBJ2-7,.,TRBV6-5,CATQGMGTYEQYF,TGTGCCACCCAGGGGATGGGAACCTACGAGCAGTACTTC
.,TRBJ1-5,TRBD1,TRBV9,CASSRQGIEQPQHF,TGTGCCAGCAGCCGACAGGGTATAGAGCAGCCCCAGCATTTT
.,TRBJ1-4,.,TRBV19,CASSPDEAGDNEKLFF,TGTGCCAGTAGTCCCGACGAGGCAGGCGATAATGAAAAACTGTTTTTT
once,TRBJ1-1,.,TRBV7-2,CASSLVSTEAFF,TGTGCCAGCAGCTTAGTTTCAACTGAAGCTTTCTTT
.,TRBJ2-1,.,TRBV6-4,CASSDSLGVPGSYNEQFF,TGTGCCAGCAGTGACTCCTTGGGGGTGCCCGGCTCCTACAATGAGCAGTTCTTC
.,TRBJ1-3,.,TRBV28,CASTPTGDTIYF,TGTGCCAGCACCCCCACTGGGGACACCATATATTTT
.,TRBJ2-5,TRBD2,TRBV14,CASSPGLAGVETQYF,TGTGCCAGCAGCCCTGGACTAGCGGGAGTAGAGACCCAGTACTTC
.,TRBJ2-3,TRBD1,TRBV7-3,CASSRQGKSTDTQYF,TGTGCCAGCAGCCGACAGGGGAAGAGCACAGATACGCAGTATTTT
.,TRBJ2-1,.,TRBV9,CASSASVVPDGGSDEQFF,TGTGCCAGCAGCGCCTCCGTAGTCCCAGATGGGGGGTCCGATGAGCAGTTCTTC
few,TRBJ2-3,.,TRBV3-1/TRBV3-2,CASSPLSYGGTDTQYF,TGTGCCAGCAGCCCACTTTCATATGGGGGCACAGATACGCAGTATTTT
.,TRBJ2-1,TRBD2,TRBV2,CASRTIPGSSGTMTEVYEQFF,TGTGCCAGCAGAACAATACCTGGGTCTAGCGGTACAATGACCGAGGTCTATGAGCAGTTCTTC
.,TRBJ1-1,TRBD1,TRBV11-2,CASSLLQGTRTEAFF,TGTGCCAGCAGCTTACTACAGGGGACACGCACTGAAGCTTTCTTT
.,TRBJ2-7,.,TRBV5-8,CASSLQAFYEQYF,TGTGCCAGCAGCTTACAGGCTTTCTACGAGCAGTACTTC
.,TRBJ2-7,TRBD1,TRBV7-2,CASSFPGQGSYEQYF,TGTGCCAGCAGCTTTCCGGGACAGGGGTCGTACGAGCAGTACTTC
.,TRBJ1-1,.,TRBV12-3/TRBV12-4,CASSLGPSTEAFF,TGTGCCAGCAGCTTAGGGCCCAGCACTGAAGCTTTCTTT
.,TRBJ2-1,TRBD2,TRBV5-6,CASSHPPGGLAGVRQFF,TGTGCCAGCAGCCACCCCCCCGGAGGACTAGCGGGAGTGCGGCAGTTCTTC
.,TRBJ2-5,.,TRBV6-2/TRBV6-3,CASSYLGQNQETQYF,TGTGCCAGCAGTTATTTGGGGCAGAACCAAGAGACCCAGTACTTC